This T cell receptor (beta chain) is drawn from a study of neoadjuvant anti-PD-1 for oral cavity cancer. The time point here: after neoadjuvant nivolumab, at surgical resection. Stage II-IVA oral cavity squamous cell carcinoma was new and untreated by systemic or radiation therapy. These oral cavity squamous cell carcinomas were HPV-negative and locally advanced. Most PBMC samples had roughly 0.5 ug input DNA in six replicates. Some clones are missing from TCRdb's copy, which holds only in-frame ones; the method was immunoSEQ multiplex PCR. The sample comprises 68,000 or so clones, approximately 85% of which are singletons, and nearly 3.5% rests with the top ten. Study-level points and caveats: Each response group had just a few patients in TCR analyses.

Worth noting for this clone: Antigen: not known.

The CDR3 spans 15 residues. J lost 5 bases, V lost 3 bases, and 8 bases had no gene match. Germline loops: CDR1 SGDLS, CDR2 YYNGEE. The chain has TRBV9 and TRBJ1-1; 9 bases map to TRBD1. The source was PBMCs, collected after nivolumab (anti-PD-1) treatment. This receptor was identified in a person aged 35-79 years with oral cavity squamous cell carcinoma. The CDR3 DNA reads as TGTGCCAGCAGCGCCACAGGGGGCGGATCGACTGAAGCTTTCTTT. Amino acid sequence: CASSATGGGSTEAFF.